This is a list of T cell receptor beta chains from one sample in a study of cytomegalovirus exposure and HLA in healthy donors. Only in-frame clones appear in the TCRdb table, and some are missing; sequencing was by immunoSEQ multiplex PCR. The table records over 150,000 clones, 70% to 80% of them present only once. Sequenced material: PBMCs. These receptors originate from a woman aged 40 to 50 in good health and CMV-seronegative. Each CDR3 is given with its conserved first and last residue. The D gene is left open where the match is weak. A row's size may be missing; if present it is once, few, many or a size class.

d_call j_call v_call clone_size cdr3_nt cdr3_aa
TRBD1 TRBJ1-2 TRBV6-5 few TGTGCCAGCAGTGTGCTACAGGGGTCATACTATGGCTACACCTTC CASSVLQGSYYGYTF
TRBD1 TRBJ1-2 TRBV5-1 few TGCGCCAGCAGCCAGGGGGTTAACTATGGCTACACCTTC CASSQGVNYGYTF
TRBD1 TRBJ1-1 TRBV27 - TGTGCCAGCAGCGACAGGGACACCATAAACACTGAAGCTTTCTTT CASSDRDTINTEAFF
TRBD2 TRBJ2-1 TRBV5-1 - TGCGCCAGCAGCTTTGGCGGGAGCCCTGACAATGAGCAGTTCTTC CASSFGGSPDNEQFF
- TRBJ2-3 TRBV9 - TGTGCCAGCAGCGCCTACCCCGGTACGCAGTATTTT CASSAYPGTQYF
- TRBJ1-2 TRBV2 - TGTGCCAGCAGCCCAGGGGCAGGAGACTATGGCTACACCTTC CASSPGAGDYGYTF
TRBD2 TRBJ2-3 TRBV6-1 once TGTGCCAGCAGTGAAGCCCTGGCGGGGGGCACAGATACGCAGTATTTT CASSEALAGGTDTQYF
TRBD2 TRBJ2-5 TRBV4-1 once TGCGCCAGCAGCCGCCAGACTAGCGGGGGGGCTAGTGGGGAGACCCAGTACTTC CASSRQTSGGASGETQYF
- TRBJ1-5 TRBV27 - TGTGCCAGCAGTTTGGTGGACAACTCAGATCAGCCCCAGCATTTT CASSLVDNSDQPQHF
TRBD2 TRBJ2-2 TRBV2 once TGTGCCGGACTACTAGCGGTTAACACCGGGGAGCTGTTTTTT CAGLLAVNTGELFF
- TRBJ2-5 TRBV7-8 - TGTGCCAGCAGCCTGGGGCCACAAGAGACCCAGTACTTC CASSLGPQETQYF
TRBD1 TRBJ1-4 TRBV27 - TGTGCCAGCAGTTTTCAGGGGGCACGGGAAAAACTGTTTTTT CASSFQGAREKLFF
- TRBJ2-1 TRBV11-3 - TGTGCCAGCAGCTTAGTTAGTACAGGGGGGGGGAATGAGCAGTTCTTC CASSLVSTGGGNEQFF
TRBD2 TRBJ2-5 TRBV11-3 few TGTGCCAGCAGCTTTTCGGGGCTAGCGGGATTGACCCAGTACTTC CASSFSGLAGLTQYF
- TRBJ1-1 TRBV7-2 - TGTGCCAGCAGCTTAGGAGGGGGGGCGAACACTGAAGCTTTCTTT CASSLGGGANTEAFF
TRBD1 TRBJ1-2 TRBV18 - TGTGCCAGCTCACCAAGGGCGGGACAGGGAAACTATGGCTACACCTTC CASSPRAGQGNYGYTF
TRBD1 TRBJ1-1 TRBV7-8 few TGTGCCAGCAGCACCCGGGACAGGGGGAACACTGAAGCTTTCTTT CASSTRDRGNTEAFF
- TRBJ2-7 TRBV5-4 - TGTGCCAGCAGCGCTTTCGGAGGGCACGAGCAGTACTTC CASSAFGGHEQYF
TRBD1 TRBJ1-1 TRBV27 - TGTGCCAGTACCGGGACAGGGGGGACTGAAGCTTTCTTT CASTGTGGTEAFF
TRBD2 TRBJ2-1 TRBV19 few TGTGCCAGTAGTATAACGCGGGGGGATATCAATGAGCAGTTCTTC CASSITRGDINEQFF
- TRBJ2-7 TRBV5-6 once TGTGCCAGCAGCTTGGTACGGGGGTCGGGCGAGCAGTACTTC CASSLVRGSGEQYF
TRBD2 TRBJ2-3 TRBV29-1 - TGCAGCGTTGAAGATGGGACTAGCGGGGGGGCAGATACGCAGTATTTT CSVEDGTSGGADTQYF
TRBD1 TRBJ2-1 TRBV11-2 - TGTGCCAGCAGCTTAGGGGGGACAGGGGGCAACAATGAGCAGTTCTTC CASSLGGTGGNNEQFF
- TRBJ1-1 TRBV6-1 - TGTGCCAGCAGTGAAGATCGGGGATCGAACACTGAAGCTTTCTTT CASSEDRGSNTEAFF
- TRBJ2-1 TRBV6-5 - TGTGCCAGCAGTTACTCGGCTCGGACTTTGGGGAATGAGCAGTTCTTC CASSYSARTLGNEQFF
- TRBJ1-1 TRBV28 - TGTGCCAGCCTGTTAGGGAGGTCCGAAGCTTTCTTT CASLLGRSEAFF
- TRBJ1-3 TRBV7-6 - TGTGCCAGCAGCTTAGGGCGGGGGACTGGAAACACCATATATTTT CASSLGRGTGNTIYF
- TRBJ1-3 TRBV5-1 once TGCGCCAGCCATCAGGGGTCTGGAAACACCATATATTTT CASHQGSGNTIYF
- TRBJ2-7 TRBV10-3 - TGTGCCATCACCAGCCAGAACGGGTACTCCTACGAGCAGTACTTC CAITSQNGYSYEQYF
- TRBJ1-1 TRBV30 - TGTGCCTGGAGTGTACGAGGGGACTTAGCTTTCTTT CAWSVRGDLAFF
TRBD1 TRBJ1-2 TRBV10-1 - TGCGCCAGCACCCCAGGTGGGACAGGTGGTGGCTACACCTTC CASTPGGTGGGYTF
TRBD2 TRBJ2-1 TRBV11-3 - TGTGCCAGCAGCTCCTCTACGACTAGCGGGGTGAGCTCCTACAATGAGCAGTTCTTC CASSSSTTSGVSSYNEQFF
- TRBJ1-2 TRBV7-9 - TGTGCCAGCAGCTTAGAAGCAGGGAGGTATGGCTACACCTTC CASSLEAGRYGYTF
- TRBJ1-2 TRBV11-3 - TGTGCCAGCAGCTTAGTCGGTTCGCGGGGCTACACCTTC CASSLVGSRGYTF
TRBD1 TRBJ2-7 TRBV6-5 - TGTGCCAGCAGTAGGACAGGGGGCTCCTACGAGCAGTACTTC CASSRTGGSYEQYF
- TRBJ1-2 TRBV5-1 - TGCGCCAGCAGCTTGGGTCAGGGGCCTGCAAACTATGGCTACACCTTC CASSLGQGPANYGYTF
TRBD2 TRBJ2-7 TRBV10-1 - TGCGCCAGCAGCCCTAAAACTAGCGGGAGAGGCTACGAGCAGTACTTC CASSPKTSGRGYEQYF
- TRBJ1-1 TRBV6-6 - TGTGCCAGCAGTCAGATCCTGGTGACTGAAGCTTTCTTT CASSQILVTEAFF
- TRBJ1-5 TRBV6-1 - TGTGCCAGCAAAACAGTCTATAGCAATCAGCCCCAGCATTTT CASKTVYSNQPQHF
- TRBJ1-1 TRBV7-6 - TGTGCCAGCAGCTTAACCCATCTGTCCGGGGGAGGGACTGAAGCTTTCTTT CASSLTHLSGGGTEAFF
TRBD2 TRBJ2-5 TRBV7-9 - TGTGCCAGCAGCGGGACTAGCGGGGCCCTGAGATACCAAGAGACCCAATACTTC CASSGTSGALRYQETQYF
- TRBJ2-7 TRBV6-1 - TGTGCCAGTAGTACAGGGTCGACATACGAGCAGTACTTC CASSTGSTYEQYF
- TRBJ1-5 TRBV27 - TGTGCCAGCAGCCCGGCGGCAGGCAATCAGCCCCAGCATTTT CASSPAAGNQPQHF
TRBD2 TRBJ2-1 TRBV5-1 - TGCGCCAGCAGCTTGGTACTAGCGGGAGCGCACAATGAGCAGTTCTTC CASSLVLAGAHNEQFF
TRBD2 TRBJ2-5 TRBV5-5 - TGTGCCAGCAGCTTGACTAGCGGGGGGGCCGTAGAGACCCAGTACTTC CASSLTSGGAVETQYF
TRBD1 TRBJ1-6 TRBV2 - TGTGCCAGCAGCGGTCTACAGGGGGCGGTTTCACCCCTCCACTTT CASSGLQGAVSPLHF
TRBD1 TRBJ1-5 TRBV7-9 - TGTGCCAGCAGCTTAGACGACAGGGCACCCAATCAGCCCCAGCATTTT CASSLDDRAPNQPQHF
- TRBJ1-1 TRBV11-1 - TGTGCCAGCAGCACCACGCAGGGGCACACTGAAGCTTTCTTT CASSTTQGHTEAFF
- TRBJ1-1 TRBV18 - TGTGCCAGCTCACCCGACGACAGAACCTTCGACACTGAAGCTTTCTTT CASSPDDRTFDTEAFF
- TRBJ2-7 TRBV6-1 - TGTGCCAGCGGAACGACTGGCCCCTACGAGCAGTACTTC CASGTTGPYEQYF
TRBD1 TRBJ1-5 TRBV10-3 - TGTGCCATCAGTGACCACCGGGACAGGGCCAATCAGCCCCAGCATTTT CAISDHRDRANQPQHF
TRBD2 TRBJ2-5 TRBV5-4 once TGTGCCAGCAGCGTCGGGACTAGCAGACAAGAGACCCAGTACTTC CASSVGTSRQETQYF
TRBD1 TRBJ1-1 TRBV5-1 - TGCGCCAGCAGCTTACAGGGGGCCGTCACTGAAGCTTTCTTT CASSLQGAVTEAFF